This TCR beta chain derives from a study of T-cell reconstitution after alpha-beta-depleted transplantation in children. As it was prepared, the TCRbeta library received unique molecular identifiers. From the PCR reads, TCRdb called clonotypes with MiXCR, one entry per CDR3 protein. The sample carries about 72,000 distinct CDR3 sequences, 6% to 8% recorded once. Germline loops: CDR1 ENHRY, CDR2 SYGVKD. This CDR3 is built from 13 residues. The V and J ends lost 3 bases and 6 bases respectively, with 11 bases between them. The V gene is TRBV10-3, the J gene TRBJ1-2; D is perhaps TRBD1 (5 bases). The sample consisted of PBMCs from the stem cell graft donor, taken from the stem cell graft. The source of this sequence is a human donor who donated a stem cell graft to a child with acute lymphoblastic leukemia. The DNA of the CDR3 is TGTGCCATCAGTGATCGGGACCTACATGGCTACACCTTC. Amino acids: CAISDRDLHGYTF.